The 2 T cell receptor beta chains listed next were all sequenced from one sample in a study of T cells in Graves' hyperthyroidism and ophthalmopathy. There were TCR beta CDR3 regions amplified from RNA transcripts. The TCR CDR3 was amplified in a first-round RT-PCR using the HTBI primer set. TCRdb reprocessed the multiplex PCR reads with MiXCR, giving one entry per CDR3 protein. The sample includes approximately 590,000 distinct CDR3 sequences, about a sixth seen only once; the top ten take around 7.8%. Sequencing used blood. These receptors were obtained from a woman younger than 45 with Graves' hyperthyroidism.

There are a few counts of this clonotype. Here the CDR3 DNA reads TGTGCCAGCAGTTCTCCAACAGGGAACACCGGGGAGCTGTTTTTT. Translation: CASSSPTGNTGELFF. V and J are TRBV28 and TRBJ2-2; weak D call: TRBD1 (5 bases). Germline values: CDR1 MDHEN, CDR2 SYDVKM. The CDR3 spans 15 residues. Deletions cut 4 bases from V and 1 base from J, with 10 bases between.

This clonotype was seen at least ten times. CDR3 sequence reads: CASSETLDTGELFF. For the CDR3, the DNA is TGTGCCAGCAGTGAGACACTTGACACCGGGGAGCTGTTTTTT. This rearrangement joins TRBV2 to TRBJ2-2; D is unresolved. The germline V and J ends were trimmed by 3 bases and 3 bases, with 8 bases remaining between them. The CDR3 has 14 residues. CDR1 and CDR2 from the germline V gene are SNHLY and FYNNEI.